The clone carrying this T cell receptor beta chain was observed a handful of times. Its antigen is not known. This sample was taken from a study of T cells in Graves' hyperthyroidism and ophthalmopathy. General study results and limits: Patients with ophthalmopathy were separated from those with stable hyperthyroidism by a 13 V-J model.

The source material, RNA transcripts, was used to amplify TCR beta CDR3 regions. When the TCR CDR3 underwent first-round RT-PCR, the HTBI primer set was used. TCRdb analysed the multiplex PCR reads with MiXCR anew, one entry per CDR3 protein. The data contain roughly 380,000 distinct CDR3 sequences, about 13% of them singletons. The V gene's germline CDR1 is LGHNA and CDR2 YNFKEQ. The CDR3 sequence is 14 residues long. The junction had 7 bases not matched to a gene; V was cut back by 4 bases and J by 5 bases. Diagnoses were made from clinical symptoms, serum measures (thyroxine and TRAb), thyroid ultrasound and orbital computed tomography.

What was sequenced was blood. The TCR comes from a man aged 30 to 39 with Graves' hyperthyroidism that later progressed to Graves' ophthalmopathy. The rearrangement links TRBV4-2 to TRBJ2-5; 7 positions agree with TRBD1. The CDR3 DNA is TGTGCCAGCAGCCGAGAGGGGGCAGGGGAGACCCAGTACTTC. This gives the protein CASSREGAGETQYF.